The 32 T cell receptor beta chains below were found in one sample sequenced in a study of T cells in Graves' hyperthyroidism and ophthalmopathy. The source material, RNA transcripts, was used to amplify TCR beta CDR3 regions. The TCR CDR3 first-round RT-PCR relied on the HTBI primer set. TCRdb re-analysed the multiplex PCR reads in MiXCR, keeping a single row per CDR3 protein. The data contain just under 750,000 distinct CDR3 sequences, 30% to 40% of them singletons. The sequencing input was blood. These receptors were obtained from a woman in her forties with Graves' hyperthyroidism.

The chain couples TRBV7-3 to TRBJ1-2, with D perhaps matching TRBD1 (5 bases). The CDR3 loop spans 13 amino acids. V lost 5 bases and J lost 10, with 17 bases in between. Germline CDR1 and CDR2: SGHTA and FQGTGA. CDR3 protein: CASSTGGTSAYTF. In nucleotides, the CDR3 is TGTGCCAGCAGCACGGGGGGGACTAGCGCCTACACCTTC.

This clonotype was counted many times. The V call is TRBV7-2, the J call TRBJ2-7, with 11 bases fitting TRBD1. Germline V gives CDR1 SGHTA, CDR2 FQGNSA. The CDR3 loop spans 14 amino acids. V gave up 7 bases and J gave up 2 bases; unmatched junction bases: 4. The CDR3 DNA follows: TGTGCCAGCATCGGACAGGGGGCGCCCTACGAGCAGTACTTC. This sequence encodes CASIGQGAPYEQYF.

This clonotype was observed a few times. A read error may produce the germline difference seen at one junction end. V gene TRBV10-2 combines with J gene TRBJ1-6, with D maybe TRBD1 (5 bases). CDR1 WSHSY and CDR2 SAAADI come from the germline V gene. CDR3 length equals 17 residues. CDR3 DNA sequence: TGTGCCAGCAGTTACTCCTCGCAGGGCTCCTATAATTCACCCCTCCACTTT. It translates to CASSYSSQGSYNSPLHF.

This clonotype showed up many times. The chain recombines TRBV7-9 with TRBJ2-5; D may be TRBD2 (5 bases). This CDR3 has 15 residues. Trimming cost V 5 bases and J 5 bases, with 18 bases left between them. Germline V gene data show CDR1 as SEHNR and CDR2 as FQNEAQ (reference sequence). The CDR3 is CASSPTRTLVETQYF. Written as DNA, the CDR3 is TGTGCCAGCAGCCCAACGAGGACTCTCGTGGAGACCCAGTACTTC.

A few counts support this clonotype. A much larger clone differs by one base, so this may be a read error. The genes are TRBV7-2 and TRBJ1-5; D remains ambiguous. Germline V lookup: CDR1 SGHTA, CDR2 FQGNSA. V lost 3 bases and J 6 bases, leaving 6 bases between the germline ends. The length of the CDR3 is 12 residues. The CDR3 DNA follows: TGTGCCAGCAGCTTCGAAGGTCAGCCCCAGCATTTT. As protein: CASSFEGQPQHF. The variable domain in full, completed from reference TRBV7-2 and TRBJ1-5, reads GAGVSQSPSNKVTEKGKDVELRCDPISGHTALYWYRQSLGQGLEFLIYFQGNSAPDKSGLPSDRFSAERTGGSVSTLTIQRTQQEDSAVYLCASSFEGQPQHFGDGTRLSIL.

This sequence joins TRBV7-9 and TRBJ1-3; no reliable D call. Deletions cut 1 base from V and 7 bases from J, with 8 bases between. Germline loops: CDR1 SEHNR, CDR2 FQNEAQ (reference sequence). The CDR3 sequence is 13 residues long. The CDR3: CASSLGGMNTIYF. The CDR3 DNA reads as TGTGCCAGCAGCTTAGGCGGCATGAACACCATATATTTT.

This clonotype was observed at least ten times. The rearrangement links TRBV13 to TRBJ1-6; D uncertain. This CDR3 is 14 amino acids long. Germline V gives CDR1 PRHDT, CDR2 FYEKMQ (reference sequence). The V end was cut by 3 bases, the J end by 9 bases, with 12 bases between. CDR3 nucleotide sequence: TGTGCCAGCAGCTTTAACAAGGCAACTTCACCCCTCCACTTT. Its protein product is CASSFNKATSPLHF.

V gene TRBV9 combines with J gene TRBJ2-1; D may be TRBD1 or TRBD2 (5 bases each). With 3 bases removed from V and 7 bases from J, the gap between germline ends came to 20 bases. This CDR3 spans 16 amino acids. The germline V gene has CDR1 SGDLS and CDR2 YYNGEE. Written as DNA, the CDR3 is TGTGCCAGCAGCGAACGGCCGGGGCCTTCTGGGAATGAGCAGTTCTTC. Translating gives CASSERPGPSGNEQFF.

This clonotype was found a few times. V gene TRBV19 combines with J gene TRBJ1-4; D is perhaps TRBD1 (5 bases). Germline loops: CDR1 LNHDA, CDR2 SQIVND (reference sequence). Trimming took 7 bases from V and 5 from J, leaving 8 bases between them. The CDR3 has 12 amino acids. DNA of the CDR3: TGTGCCAGTATAGGACAAAATGAAAAACTGTTTTTT. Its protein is CASIGQNEKLFF. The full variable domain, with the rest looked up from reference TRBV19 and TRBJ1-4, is DGGITQSPKYLFRKEGQNVTLSCEQNLNHDAMYWYRQDPGQGLRLIYYSQIVNDFQKGDIAEGYSVSREKKESFPLTVTSAQKNPTAFYLCASIGQNEKLFFGSGTQLSVL.

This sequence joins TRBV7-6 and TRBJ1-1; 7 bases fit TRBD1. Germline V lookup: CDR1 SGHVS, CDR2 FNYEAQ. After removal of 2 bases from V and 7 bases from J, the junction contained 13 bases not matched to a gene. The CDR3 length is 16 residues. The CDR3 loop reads CASSLRAGGTGDEAFF. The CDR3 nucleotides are TGTGCCAGCAGCTTACGGGCCGGGGGAACAGGGGATGAAGCTTTCTTT.

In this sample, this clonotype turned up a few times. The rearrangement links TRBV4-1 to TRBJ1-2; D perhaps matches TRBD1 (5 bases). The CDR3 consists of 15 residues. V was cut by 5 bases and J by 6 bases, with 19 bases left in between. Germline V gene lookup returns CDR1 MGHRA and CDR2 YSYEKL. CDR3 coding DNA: TGCGCCAGCAGCTACGGCAGGGAGACCCCGGATGGCTACACCTTC. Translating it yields CASSYGRETPDGYTF.

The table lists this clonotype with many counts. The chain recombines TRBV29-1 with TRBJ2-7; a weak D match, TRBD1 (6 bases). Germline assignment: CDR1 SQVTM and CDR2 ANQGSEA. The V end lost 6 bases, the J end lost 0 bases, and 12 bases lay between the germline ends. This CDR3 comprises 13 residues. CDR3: CSVRTASSYEQYF. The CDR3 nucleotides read TGCAGCGTGAGGACAGCGAGCTCCTACGAGCAGTACTTC.

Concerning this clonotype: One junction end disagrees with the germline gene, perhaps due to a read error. The CDR3 coding sequence is TGTGCCAGCGCCATATATTTGGGACAGCCCCAGAATTTT. It is translated as CASAIYLGQPQNF. The rearrangement links TRBV7-2 to TRBJ1-5; TRBD1 matches 7 bases. CDR3 length: 13 amino acids. The germline V gene has CDR1 SGHTA and CDR2 FQGNSA.

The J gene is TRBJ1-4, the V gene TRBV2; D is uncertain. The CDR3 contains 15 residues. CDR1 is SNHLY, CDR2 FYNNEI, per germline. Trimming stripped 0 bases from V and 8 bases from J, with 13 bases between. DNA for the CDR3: TGTGCCAGCAGTGAAGCTCCCTCGGACGGGGAAAAACTGTTTTTT. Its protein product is CASSEAPSDGEKLFF.

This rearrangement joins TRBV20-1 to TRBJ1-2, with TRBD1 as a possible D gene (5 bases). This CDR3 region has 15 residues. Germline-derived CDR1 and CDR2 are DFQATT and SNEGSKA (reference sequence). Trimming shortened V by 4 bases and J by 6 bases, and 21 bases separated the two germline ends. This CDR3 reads CSAKTDSISGDGYTF. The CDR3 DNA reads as TGCAGTGCTAAGACTGACTCTATATCGGGGGATGGCTACACCTTC.

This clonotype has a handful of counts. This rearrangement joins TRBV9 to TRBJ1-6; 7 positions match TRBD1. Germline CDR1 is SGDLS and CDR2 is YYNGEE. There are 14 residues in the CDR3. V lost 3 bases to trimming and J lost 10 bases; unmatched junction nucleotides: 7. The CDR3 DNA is TGTGCCAGCAGCGCAGGGGGGCCCTTCTCACCCCTCCACTTT. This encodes CASSAGGPFSPLHF. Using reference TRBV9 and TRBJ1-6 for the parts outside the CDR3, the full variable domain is DSGVTQTPKHLITATGQRVTLRCSPRSGDLSVYWYQQSLDQGLQFLIQYYNGEERAKGNILERFSAQQFPDLHSELNLSSLELGDSALYFCASSAGGPFSPLHFGNGTRLTVT.

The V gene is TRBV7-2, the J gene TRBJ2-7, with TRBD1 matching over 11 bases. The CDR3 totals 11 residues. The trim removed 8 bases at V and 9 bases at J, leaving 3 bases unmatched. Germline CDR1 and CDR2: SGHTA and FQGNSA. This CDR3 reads CASGQGAWQYF. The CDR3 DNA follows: TGTGCCAGCGGACAGGGGGCATGGCAGTACTTC.

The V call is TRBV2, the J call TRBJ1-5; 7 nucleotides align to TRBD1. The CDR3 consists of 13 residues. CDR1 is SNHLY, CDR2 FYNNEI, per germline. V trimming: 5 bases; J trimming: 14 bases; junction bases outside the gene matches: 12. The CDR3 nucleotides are TGTGCCAGCAGTCTTACAGGGGTGACGCCGGAGCATTTT. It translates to CASSLTGVTPEHF.

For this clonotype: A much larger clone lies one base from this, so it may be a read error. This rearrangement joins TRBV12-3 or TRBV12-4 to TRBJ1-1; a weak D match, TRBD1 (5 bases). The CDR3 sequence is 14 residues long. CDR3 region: CASSRPVGGTEAIF. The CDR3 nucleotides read TGTGCCAGCAGCCGCCCAGTCGGGGGTACTGAAGCTATCTTT.

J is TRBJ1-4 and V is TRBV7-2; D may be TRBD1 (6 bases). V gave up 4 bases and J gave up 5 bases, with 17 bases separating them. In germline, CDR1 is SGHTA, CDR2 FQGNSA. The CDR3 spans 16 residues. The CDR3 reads CASSYDQGSRNEKLFF. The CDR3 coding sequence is TGTGCCAGCAGCTACGATCAGGGGAGCCGAAATGAAAAACTGTTTTTT.

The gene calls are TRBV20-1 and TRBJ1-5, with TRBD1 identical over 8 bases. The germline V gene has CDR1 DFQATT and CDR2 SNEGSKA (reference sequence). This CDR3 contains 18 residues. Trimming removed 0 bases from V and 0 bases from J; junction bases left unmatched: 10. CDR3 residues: CSARDPGQDTYSNQPQHF. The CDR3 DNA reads TGCAGTGCTAGAGATCCGGGACAGGACACGTATAGCAATCAGCCCCAGCATTTT.

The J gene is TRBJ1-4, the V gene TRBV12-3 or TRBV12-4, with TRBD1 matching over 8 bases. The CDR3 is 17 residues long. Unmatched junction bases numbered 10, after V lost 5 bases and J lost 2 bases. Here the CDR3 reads CASSLQGQGGTNEKLFF. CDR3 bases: TGTGCCAGCAGTCTTCAAGGACAGGGTGGTACTAATGAAAAACTGTTTTTT.

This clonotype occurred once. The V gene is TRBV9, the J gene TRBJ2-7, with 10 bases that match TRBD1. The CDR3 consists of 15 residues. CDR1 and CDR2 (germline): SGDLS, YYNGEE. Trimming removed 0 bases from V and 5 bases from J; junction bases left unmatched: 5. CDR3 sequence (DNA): TGTGCCAGCAGCGTAGGGGGACAGGGGACCCACGAGCAGTACTTC. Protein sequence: CASSVGGQGTHEQYF.

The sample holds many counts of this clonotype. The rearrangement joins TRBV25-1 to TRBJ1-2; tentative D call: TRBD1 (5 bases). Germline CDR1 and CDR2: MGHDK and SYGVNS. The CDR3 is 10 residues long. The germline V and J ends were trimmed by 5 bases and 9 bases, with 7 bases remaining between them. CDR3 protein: CASSSGSYTF. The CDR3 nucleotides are TGTGCCAGCAGTTCAGGGAGCTACACCTTC.

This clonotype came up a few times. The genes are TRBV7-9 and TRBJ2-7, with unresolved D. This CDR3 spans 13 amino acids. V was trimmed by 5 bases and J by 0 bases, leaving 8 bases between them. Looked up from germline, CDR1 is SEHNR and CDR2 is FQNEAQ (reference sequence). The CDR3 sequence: CASSPKVSYEQYF. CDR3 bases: TGTGCCAGCAGCCCCAAAGTCTCCTACGAGCAGTACTTC.

CDR3 amino acids: CASSLSGTSGVQETQYF. Written as DNA, the CDR3 is TGCGCCAGCAGCTTGTCCGGGACTAGCGGGGTCCAAGAGACCCAGTACTTC. This rearrangement joins TRBV5-1 to TRBJ2-5; 13 bases line up with TRBD2. The CDR3 covers 17 residues. With 1 base clipped from V and 1 base from J, the junction kept 4 bases outside the gene matches. Germline loops: CDR1 SGHRS, CDR2 YFSETQ.

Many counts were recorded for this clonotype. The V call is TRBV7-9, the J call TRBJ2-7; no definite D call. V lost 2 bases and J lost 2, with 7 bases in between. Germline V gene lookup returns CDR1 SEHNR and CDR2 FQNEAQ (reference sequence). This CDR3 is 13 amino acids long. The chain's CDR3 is CASSLTEPYEQYF. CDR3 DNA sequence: TGTGCCAGCAGCTTAACGGAGCCCTACGAGCAGTACTTC.

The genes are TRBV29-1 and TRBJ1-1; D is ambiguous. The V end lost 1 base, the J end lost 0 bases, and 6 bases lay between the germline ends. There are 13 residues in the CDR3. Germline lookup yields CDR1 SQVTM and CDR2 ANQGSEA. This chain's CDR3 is CSVEVGLNTEAFF. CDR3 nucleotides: TGCAGCGTTGAAGTTGGGTTGAACACTGAAGCTTTCTTT.

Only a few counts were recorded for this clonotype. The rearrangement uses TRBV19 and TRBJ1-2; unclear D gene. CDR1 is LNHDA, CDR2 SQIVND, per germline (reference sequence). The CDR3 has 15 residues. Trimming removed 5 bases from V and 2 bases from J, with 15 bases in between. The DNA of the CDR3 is TGTGCCAGTAGTTCCCCTGCCGGCGACAACTATGGCTACACCTTC. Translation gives CASSSPAGDNYGYTF.

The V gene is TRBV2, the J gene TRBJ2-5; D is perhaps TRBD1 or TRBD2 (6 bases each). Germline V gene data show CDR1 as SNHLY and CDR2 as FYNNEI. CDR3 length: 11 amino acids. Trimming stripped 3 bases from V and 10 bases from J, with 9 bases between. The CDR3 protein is CASSEEGDQYF. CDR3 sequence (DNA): TGTGCCAGCAGTGAGGAGGGGGACCAGTACTTC.

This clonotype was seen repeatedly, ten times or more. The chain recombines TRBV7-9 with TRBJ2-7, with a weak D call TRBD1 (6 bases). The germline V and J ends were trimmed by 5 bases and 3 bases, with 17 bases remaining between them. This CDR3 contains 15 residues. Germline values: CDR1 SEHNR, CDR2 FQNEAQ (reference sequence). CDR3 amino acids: CASSPVGTLLYEQYF. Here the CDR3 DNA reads TGTGCCAGCAGCCCAGTCGGGACACTGCTCTACGAGCAGTACTTC.

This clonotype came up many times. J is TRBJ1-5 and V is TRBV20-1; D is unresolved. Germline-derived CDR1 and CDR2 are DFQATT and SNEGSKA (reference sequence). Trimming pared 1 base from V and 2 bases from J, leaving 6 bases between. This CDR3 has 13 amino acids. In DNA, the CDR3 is TGCAGTGCTAGAGGGGATGGCAATCAGCCCCAGCATTTT. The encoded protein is CSARGDGNQPQHF.